This TCR beta chain was documented in a study of OX40 agonist ivuxolimab in advanced cancers. Method: immunoSEQ multiplex PCR; TCRdb's copy keeps in-frame clones and lacks some. The data contain tens of thousands of clones, under 90% of them singletons. Study findings and constraints: There was clonal expansion of CD4+ and CD8+ blood T cells by week 6 at 0.1 to 3.0 mg/kg.

This clone was found once. Its antigen remains unknown. In germline, CDR1 is SGHNT, CDR2 YYREEE (reference sequence). V was cut by 1 base and J by 0 bases, with 12 bases left in between. This CDR3 contains 16 residues. The sample here was CD4+ or CD8+ T cells sorted from blood, taken in a trial of the OX40 agonist ivuxolimab. This chain uses TRBV5-4 with TRBJ2-3; no reliable D call. The sequence was obtained from an adult with an advanced solid tumor such as melanoma, head and neck, liver or kidney cancer. CDR3 in amino acids: CASSLRTVTSTDTQYF. CDR3 nucleotides: TGTGCCAGCAGCTTGCGTACAGTAACTAGCACAGATACGCAGTATTTT.